The 3 T cell receptor beta chains below all came from one sample that was sequenced in a study of neurological immune-mediated disorders. From the 5' RACE reads, TCRdb called clonotypes with MiXCR, one entry per CDR3 protein. The table records roughly 22,000 distinct CDR3 sequences, about 6.2% of them present only once. The material sequenced was CD8+ T cells from blood. These receptors all come from a man aged 18 to 30 in good health.

In this sample, this clonotype turned up many times. The rearrangement uses TRBV6-6 and TRBJ2-5, with a weak D call TRBD2 (6 bases). V lost 6 bases, J lost 2 bases, and 13 bases lay in between. The germline CDR1 and CDR2 sequences are MNHNY and SVGAGI (reference sequence). CDR3 length: 14 amino acids. CDR3 amino acids: CASRSPGEQETQYF. DNA for the CDR3: TGTGCCAGCAGATCCCCGGGGGAGCAAGAGACCCAGTACTTC.

This clonotype was seen many times. This chain connects TRBV5-6 to TRBJ1-5; D is ambiguous. Trimming removed 4 bases at V and 4 bases at J, with 9 bases between. CDR1 and CDR2 from the germline V gene are SGHDT and YYEEEE. This CDR3 comprises 13 residues. CDR3 sequence: CASSVTLNQPQHF. CDR3 in DNA: TGTGCCAGCAGCGTGACCCTGAATCAGCCCCAGCATTTT. Full variable domain (missing parts from reference TRBV5-6 and TRBJ1-5): DAGVTQSPTHLIKTRGQQVTLRCSPKSGHDTVSWYQQALGQGPQFIFQYYEEEERQRGNFPDRFSGHQFPNYSSELNVNALLLGDSALYLCASSVTLNQPQHFGDGTRLSIL.

At least ten counts were recorded for this clonotype. V and J are TRBV7-9 and TRBJ1-2; D unresolved. The CDR3 has 13 amino acids. Germline V lookup: CDR1 SEHNR, CDR2 FQNEAQ (reference sequence). The V end was cut by 5 bases, the J end by 7 bases, with 14 bases between. CDR3 sequence (DNA): TGTGCCAGCAGCACCTCGGAGGCAGTTGGCTACACCTTC. It yields the protein CASSTSEAVGYTF.